The rows below give T cell receptor beta chains drawn from one sample of a study of shared clonotypes between healthy human individuals. Only in-frame clones appear in the TCRdb table, and some are missing; sequencing was by immunoSEQ multiplex PCR. This table has about 680,000 clones, approximately 74% appearing once. The specimen was memory CD4+ T cells sorted from blood. The source of these receptors is a woman aged 25 to 39 in good health. Each CDR3 is given with its conserved first and last residue. The order of the fields is CDR3 protein, CDR3 DNA, V gene, D gene, J gene, clone size. A D gene is named only where the DNA matches it firmly. Not all rows give a size; the values are once, few, many and, for expanded clones, a class.

CASRDRGRGSSYEQYF | TGTGCCAGCAGAGACCGTGGCAGGGGAAGCTCCTACGAGCAGTACTTC | TRBV28 | NA | TRBJ2-7 | NA
CASSRAQETQYF | TGTGCCAGCAGTAGGGCGCAAGAGACCCAGTACTTC | TRBV2 | NA | TRBJ2-5 | NA
CASLPVFGTEAFF | TGTGCCAGCCTCCCTGTGTTCGGGACTGAAGCTTTCTTT | TRBV2 | NA | TRBJ1-1 | NA
CASSEVGWETQYF | TGTGCCAGCAGTGAGGTGGGCTGGGAGACCCAGTACTTC | TRBV25-1 | NA | TRBJ2-5 | NA
CASSPTGGNTEAFF | TGCGCCAGCAGCCCAACGGGGGGTAACACTGAAGCTTTCTTT | TRBV4-1 | NA | TRBJ1-1 | NA
CASSGTGVFAGGSHEQFF | TGTGCCAGTAGCGGTACAGGGGTCTTCGCGGGAGGGTCCCATGAGCAGTTCTTC | TRBV19 | TRBD2 | TRBJ2-1 | NA
CASSLDSQGHYGYTF | TGCGCCAGCAGCTTGGACTCACAGGGCCACTATGGCTACACCTTC | TRBV5-1 | NA | TRBJ1-2 | NA
CASSSGGDNEQFF | TGCGCCAGCAGCTCCGGTGGGGACAATGAGCAGTTCTTC | TRBV5-1 | NA | TRBJ2-1 | many
CASSQAPGLRETQYF | TGTGCCAGCAGCCAAGCCCCGGGGCTGAGAGAGACCCAGTACTTC | TRBV14 | NA | TRBJ2-5 | NA
CASSQGSREKLFF | TGTGCCAGCAGCCAAGGCTCGAGGGAAAAACTGTTTTTT | TRBV4-2 | NA | TRBJ1-4 | NA
CAIKRGTSSDEQYF | TGTGCCATCAAGAGAGGGACTAGCTCCGACGAGCAGTACTTC | TRBV10-3 | TRBD2 | TRBJ2-7 | NA
CASSLNGATNEKLFF | TGTGCCAGCAGTCTCAACGGGGCAACTAATGAAAAACTGTTTTTT | TRBV28 | NA | TRBJ1-4 | NA
CASSGTSGSLGIQFF | TGTGCCAGCTCCGGAACTAGCGGGAGTTTGGGGATACAGTTCTTC | TRBV7-9 | TRBD2 | TRBJ2-1 | once
CASSPRNPSGDTQYF | TGTGCCAGTAGTCCCCGTAACCCGTCAGGAGATACGCAGTATTTT | TRBV19 | NA | TRBJ2-3 | NA
CASSIDRLYGYTF | TGTGCCAGTAGTATCGACAGACTATATGGCTACACCTTC | TRBV19 | NA | TRBJ1-2 | NA
CAISPLTGGGSGELFF | TGTGCCATCAGTCCCTTGACAGGGGGTGGTTCCGGGGAGCTGTTTTTT | TRBV10-3 | TRBD1 | TRBJ2-2 | NA
CAWSKGNNSPLHF | TGTGCCTGGAGTAAAGGAAATAATTCACCCCTCCACTTT | TRBV30 | NA | TRBJ1-6 | NA
CASSLLAGESKQYF | TGTGCCAGCAGCTTACTAGCGGGAGAGTCAAAGCAGTATTTT | TRBV13 | TRBD2 | TRBJ2-3 | NA
CASSIALGLVKNIQYF | TGTGCCAGTAGTATCGCCCTTGGGCTGGTCAAAAACATTCAGTACTTC | TRBV19 | NA | TRBJ2-4 | NA